A selection of T cell receptor beta chains follows, all from one sample in a study of TIL therapy for anti-PD-1-resistant metastatic lung cancer. This table comes from immunoSEQ multiplex PCR, and its TCRdb copy is limited to in-frame clones, with some not included. The data show tens of thousands of clones, with roughly 80% seen just once and roughly 5.7% held by the top ten. Sample: blood, taken at baseline. The receptor set was obtained from a person aged 25 to 85 with non-small cell lung cancer. The CDR3 runs from the conserved cysteine through the conserved F or W. Fields, in order: V gene, D gene, J gene, clone size, CDR3 protein, CDR3 DNA. D genes are given only for firm matches. Rows give clone size only sometimes, using once, few, many, or a class for an expanded clone.

TRBV19	.	TRBJ2-3	.	CASSHGTAGTDTQYF	TGTGCCAGTAGTCACGGGACCGCCGGCACAGATACGCAGTATTTT
TRBV7-9	TRBD1	TRBJ2-1	.	CASSRDRGSYNEQFF	TGTGCCAGCAGTCGGGACAGGGGGTCATACAATGAGCAGTTCTTC
TRBV19	.	TRBJ1-5	.	CASTSTGQPQHF	TGTGCCAGTACTTCAACGGGTCAGCCCCAGCATTTT
TRBV5-4	.	TRBJ2-7	few	CASSTWDVNTEQYF	TGTGCCAGCAGCACTTGGGATGTTAACACCGAGCAGTACTTC
TRBV7-6	TRBD1	TRBJ2-3	.	CASSLVGTASTDTQYF	TGTGCCAGCAGCTTAGTTGGGACAGCTAGCACAGATACGCAGTATTTT
TRBV4-1	.	TRBJ2-5	.	CASSQDPAGNLQETQYF	TGCGCCAGCAGCCAAGATCCGGCGGGAAATCTACAAGAGACCCAGTACTTC
TRBV6-5	.	TRBJ2-1	.	CASSRGQLSDEQFF	TGTGCCAGCAGCCGCGGACAGCTCTCCGATGAGCAGTTCTTC
TRBV28	.	TRBJ1-2	once	CASSYVGGNYGYTF	TGTGCCAGCAGTTATGTCGGGGGTAACTATGGCTACACCTTC
TRBV9	.	TRBJ2-4	.	CASSDGGGYIQYF	TGTGCCAGCAGCGATGGGGGTGGGTACATTCAGTACTTC
TRBV7-9	.	TRBJ1-1	.	CASSPYRADTEAFF	TGTGCCAGCAGTCCCTACAGGGCGGACACTGAAGCTTTCTTT
TRBV29-1	.	TRBJ1-3	.	CSVPNPSGNTIYF	TGCAGCGTTCCTAACCCCTCTGGAAACACCATATATTTT
TRBV7-2	TRBD2	TRBJ2-3	.	CASSLVPAGDSLHRGTQYF	TGTGCCAGCAGCTTAGTTCCGGCGGGGGACTCCCTCCATCGCGGTACGCAGTATTTT
TRBV5-4	.	TRBJ2-5	.	CASSAGPRNFETQYF	TGTGCCAGCAGCGCCGGGCCACGCAATTTCGAGACCCAGTACTTC
TRBV5-1	.	TRBJ2-7	.	CASSLNTGNEQYF	TGCGCCAGCAGCTTGAATACAGGGAACGAGCAGTACTTC
TRBV9	.	TRBJ2-2	medium-sized	CASSVVGRNTGELFF	TGTGCCAGCAGCGTAGTGGGGAGGAACACCGGGGAGCTGTTTTTT
TRBV7-9	.	TRBJ2-1	.	CASGEYNEQFF	TGTGCCAGCGGGGAATACAATGAGCAGTTCTTC
TRBV10-3	TRBD1	TRBJ1-1	.	CAISGGQGGKTEAFF	TGTGCCATCAGTGGGGGACAGGGAGGGAAAACTGAAGCTTTCTTT
TRBV2	.	TRBJ2-3	.	CASGPSFTGTTDTQYF	TGTGCCAGCGGCCCCTCGTTCACAGGGACTACAGATACGCAGTATTTT
TRBV27	.	TRBJ2-3	.	CASSHLSQRELSSTDTQYF	TGTGCCAGCAGCCACCTCTCCCAGCGAGAGTTGTCTAGCACAGATACGCAGTATTTT
TRBV5-1	TRBD1	TRBJ2-5	.	CASSLVLTGNNQETQYF	TGCGCCAGCAGCTTGGTTTTGACAGGGAACAACCAAGAGACCCAGTACTTC
TRBV6-5	.	TRBJ1-4	.	CASSGQRGHNEKLFF	TGTGCCAGCAGCGGCCAGAGGGGCCACAATGAAAAACTGTTTTTT
TRBV4-3	.	TRBJ2-2	few	CASSQDAPTTGELFF	TGCGCCAGCAGCCAAGATGCTCCAACCACCGGGGAGCTGTTTTTT